The 16 T cell receptor beta chains below come from one sample, sequenced in a study of T cell responses to AZD1222 COVID-19 vaccine. TCRdb's copy holds only in-frame clones and misses some; the assay was immunoSEQ multiplex PCR. The table includes tens of thousands of clones, more than 75% detected once. Specimen: peripheral blood, collected on day 0 of AZD1222 vaccination. The source is an adult in good health.

CDR3 sequence (DNA): TGCGCCAGCAGCCAGGGTAGGGGCGGCTATGGCTACACCTTC. Translated, it gives CASSQGRGGYGYTF. The chain joins TRBV4-1 to TRBJ1-2, with a tentative D call TRBD1 (5 bases). Between the trimmed V and J ends, which lost 3 bases and 4 bases, there was a span of 12 bases. From germline, CDR1 is MGHRA and CDR2 YSYEKL. The CDR3 has 14 amino acids.

This sequence joins TRBV12-2 and TRBJ2-1; the table calls TRBD2, which could not be checked here. TRBV12-2 is annotated as a pseudogene. This CDR3 comprises 16 residues. Written as DNA, the CDR3 is TGTGCAAGTCGCTTAGAAGCCCTGAGCTCCTACAATGAGCAGTTCTTC. The encoded protein is CASRLEALSSYNEQFF.

The CDR3 spells CASSQTGLEDTQYF. CDR3 DNA sequence: TGTGCCAGCTCACAAACGGGACTAGAAGATACGCAGTATTTT. The rearrangement links TRBV18 to TRBJ2-3; 8 bases fit TRBD2. This CDR3 has 14 amino acids. CDR1 and CDR2 (germline): KGHSH, LQKENI. After removal of 4 bases from V and 5 bases from J, the junction contained 5 bases not matched to a gene.

The rearrangement uses TRBV18 and TRBJ2-2; the match to TRBD2 covers 10 bases. Trimming took 1 base from V and 7 from J; bases not matched to a gene: 0. The CDR3 extends over 14 amino acids. Germline V gives CDR1 KGHSH, CDR2 LQKENI. The CDR3 nucleotides read TGTGCCAGCTCACCACGGACTAGCGGCGGGGAGCTGTTTTTT. Its protein is CASSPRTSGGELFF. Full variable domain (missing parts from reference TRBV18 and TRBJ2-2): NAGVMQNPRHLVRRRGQEARLRCSPMKGHSHVYWYRQLPEEGLKFMVYLQKENIIDESGMPKERFSAEFPKEGPSILRIQQVVRGDSAAYFCASSPRTSGGELFFGEGSRLTVL.

The V call is TRBV2, the J call TRBJ1-1, with TRBD1 as a possible D gene (6 bases). Trimming removed 2 bases at V and 3 bases at J, with 7 bases between. CDR1 is SNHLY, CDR2 FYNNEI, per germline. CDR3 length: 13 amino acids. As DNA, the CDR3 is TGTGCCAGCAGTGAACAGGGGTACACTGAAGCTTTCTTT. Encoded protein: CASSEQGYTEAFF. Using reference TRBV2 and TRBJ1-1 for the parts outside the CDR3, the full variable domain is EPEVTQTPSHQVTQMGQEVILRCVPISNHLYFYWYRQILGQKVEFLVSFYNNEISEKSEIFDDQFSVERPDGSNFTLKIRSTKLEDSAMYFCASSEQGYTEAFFGQGTRLTVV.

The chain links TRBV3-1 (or the pseudogene TRBV3-2) to TRBJ2-2; 9 bases align to TRBD2. Germline V gene data show CDR1 as LGHDT and CDR2 as YNNKEL (reference sequence). Trimming cost V 1 base and J 7 bases; bases outside gene matches: 4. The CDR3 is 15 amino acids. As DNA, the CDR3 is TGTGCCAGCAGCCAAGGGCTAGCGGGAAACGGGGAGCTGTTTTTT. This encodes CASSQGLAGNGELFF.

The chain employs TRBV19 and TRBJ1-1; 9 bases map to TRBD1. Germline V lookup: CDR1 LNHDA, CDR2 SQIVND (reference sequence). The CDR3 consists of 14 residues. V was pared by 2 bases and J by 8 bases, with 6 bases of the junction left unmatched. The CDR3 nucleotides are TGTGCCAGTAGTATAATGGGACAGGGCGACGAAGCTTTCTTT. Its protein product is CASSIMGQGDEAFF.

This clone was seen only a few times. The chain carries TRBV10-1 and TRBJ2-3; D is perhaps TRBD1 (5 bases). CDR3 length: 12 amino acids. The germline V and J ends were trimmed by 5 bases and 4 bases, with 7 bases remaining between them. Germline CDR1 WNHNN, CDR2 SYGVQD (reference sequence). The CDR3 nucleotides are TGCGCCAGCAGTCCAGGGTCAGATACGCAGTATTTT. Translation: CASSPGSDTQYF.

The V and J genes are TRBV11-2 and TRBJ2-5; 7 bases are shared with TRBD1. V shed 4 bases and J 5 bases; nucleotides not matched to a gene: 4. The CDR3 is 13 amino acids. Germline CDR1 is SGHAT and CDR2 is FQNNGV. The CDR3 sequence is CASSSSTGETQYF. In nucleotides, the CDR3 is TGTGCCAGCAGCTCCTCGACAGGGGAGACCCAGTACTTC.

This chain links TRBV24-1 with TRBJ2-5; D gene unclear. Germline CDR1 and CDR2: KGHDR and SFDVKD. V shed 2 bases and J shed 5 bases, with 8 bases lying between them. The CDR3 spans 13 residues. CDR3 coding DNA: TGTGCCACCAGTGATTCCTTTAAGGAGACCCAGTACTTC. Its protein product is CATSDSFKETQYF.

The rearrangement uses TRBV29-1 and TRBJ2-1; 10 bases match TRBD2. The CDR3 is made up of 17 amino acids. The germline CDR1 and CDR2 sequences are SQVTM and ANQGSEA. The ends lost 5 bases at V and 1 base at J; junction bases unmatched: 11. The CDR3, as DNA: TGCAGCGTTAGGAAGCTAGCGGGAGTACAGTCCTACAATGAGCAGTTCTTC. This gives the protein CSVRKLAGVQSYNEQFF.

The chain employs TRBV5-1 and TRBJ1-2; possibly TRBD1 for D (5 bases). V lost 7 bases to trimming and J lost 4 bases, with 20 bases between them. This CDR3 is 15 amino acids long. CDR1 SGHRS and CDR2 YFSETQ come from the germline V gene. This CDR3 is CASFPQVGLGYGYTF. The CDR3, as DNA: TGCGCCAGCTTCCCACAGGTTGGACTTGGCTATGGCTACACCTTC.

J is TRBJ2-2 and V is TRBV2, with 8 bases fitting TRBD2. The CDR3 is 14 residues long. Per germline, CDR1 SNHLY and CDR2 FYNNEI. V lost 6 bases, J lost 7 bases, and 7 bases stayed unmatched. The DNA of the CDR3 is TGTGCCAGCAGAGGACTAGCCGTCAGCGGGGAGCTGTTTTTT. This gives the protein CASRGLAVSGELFF.

The chain links TRBV5-4 to TRBJ2-7; 7 positions agree with TRBD1. CDR1 SGHNT and CDR2 YYREEE come from the germline V gene (reference sequence). V lost 4 bases, J lost 0 bases, and 7 bases stayed unmatched. The CDR3 runs 15 residues. CDR3 sequence reads: CASSQGQPPSYEQYF. The CDR3 DNA follows: TGTGCCAGCAGCCAGGGACAGCCGCCCTCCTACGAGCAGTACTTC.

This clone was detected once. The rearrangement links TRBV5-1 to TRBJ1-3, with D unresolved. Germline V gene sequence: CDR1 SGHRS, CDR2 YFSETQ. Trimming removed 2 bases from V and 4 bases from J, with 10 bases in between. This CDR3 region has 14 residues. This chain's CDR3 is CASSFGETGNTIYF. The DNA for the CDR3 is TGCGCCAGCAGCTTCGGGGAGACGGGAAACACCATATATTTT.

The J gene is TRBJ2-2, the V gene TRBV10-3, with D perhaps assigned TRBD1 or TRBD2 (5 bases each). The CDR3 spans 17 residues. V was pared by 5 bases and J by 5 bases, with 21 bases between. Germline CDR1 ENHRY, CDR2 SYGVKD. In DNA, the CDR3 is TGTGCCATCAGTCTCACCCCGATGGGGACGCGGACCGGGGAGCTGTTTTTT. Translation: CAISLTPMGTRTGELFF.